A single sample is the source of the 31 T cell receptor beta chains below, sequenced in a study of CD8 T cells in ankylosing spondylitis. TCRdb re-analysed the 5' RACE reads in MiXCR, keeping a single row per CDR3 protein. The table has about 280,000 distinct CDR3 sequences, around 20% seen once. Specimen: blood, either unsorted or a sorted T cell fraction (not recorded which). These receptors all come from a male donor with ankylosing spondylitis or in good health (not recorded which).

The CDR3 bases are TGTGCCAGCAGCTCCGGATGGACATTAGACACAGATACGCAGTATTTT. Translated, it gives CASSSGWTLDTDTQYF. The V and J genes are TRBV7-2 and TRBJ2-3, with D maybe TRBD1 (5 bases). CDR3 length: 16 residues. The germline V and J ends were trimmed by 4 bases and 2 bases, with 16 bases remaining between them. In germline, CDR1 is SGHTA, CDR2 FQGNSA.

The chain's CDR3 is CASSVAWGDTQYF. The CDR3 nucleotides read TGTGCCAGCAGCGTAGCATGGGGAGATACGCAGTATTTT. This sequence joins TRBV9 and TRBJ2-3; D not resolved. CDR3 length: 13 amino acids. Germline-derived CDR1 and CDR2 are SGDLS and YYNGEE. V was cut by 0 bases and J by 5 bases, with 7 bases left in between. The variable domain in full, completed from reference TRBV9 and TRBJ2-3, reads DSGVTQTPKHLITATGQRVTLRCSPRSGDLSVYWYQQSLDQGLQFLIQYYNGEERAKGNILERFSAQQFPDLHSELNLSSLELGDSALYFCASSVAWGDTQYFGPGTRLTVL.

This clonotype has more than one count but fewer than ten. The chain has TRBV6-2 or TRBV6-3 and TRBJ2-1; 10 bases are a match to TRBD2. V shed 1 base and J 4 bases; nucleotides not matched to a gene: 1. CDR3 length equals 15 residues. Per the germline V gene, CDR1 is MNHEY and CDR2 is SVGEGT. The CDR3 region is CASSYLLAGYNEQFF. The CDR3 nucleotides read TGTGCCAGCAGTTACTTACTAGCGGGGTACAATGAGCAGTTCTTC.

The chain has TRBV20-1 and TRBJ2-2; no clear D. The germline CDR1 and CDR2 sequences are DFQATT and SNEGSKA (reference sequence). Trimming removed 6 bases from V and 7 bases from J, with 12 bases in between. The CDR3 sequence is 12 residues long. CDR3 region: CSAILRNGELFF. The CDR3 DNA reads as TGCAGTGCCATTTTGAGGAACGGGGAGCTGTTTTTT.

The chain combines TRBV6-5 with TRBJ1-5; 10 nucleotides agree with TRBD1. Trimming cost V 5 bases and J 0 bases; bases outside gene matches: 7. This CDR3 contains 17 residues. Per the germline V gene, CDR1 is MNHEY and CDR2 is SVGAGI. CDR3: CASSNRDRGISNQPQHF. CDR3 DNA sequence: TGTGCCAGCAGTAACCGGGACAGGGGTATTAGCAATCAGCCCCAGCATTTT.

The table lists this clonotype with a few counts. For the CDR3, the DNA is TGTGCCAGCAGCCCGCCCCCTCAGGGAAGTGTTTCACCCCTCCACTTT. Protein: CASSPPPQGSVSPLHF. The J gene is TRBJ1-6, the V gene TRBV4-2, with D possibly being TRBD1 (5 bases). CDR1 LGHNA and CDR2 YNFKEQ come from the germline V gene. V lost 4 bases and J 9 bases, leaving 19 bases between the germline ends. The CDR3 is 16 residues long.

This clonotype showed up many times. The chain couples TRBV24-1 to TRBJ2-5; D is uncertain. The CDR3 has 13 residues. V lost 4 bases, J lost 0 bases, and 5 bases lay in between. Germline CDR1 KGHDR, CDR2 SFDVKD. The CDR3 protein is CATSDLYQETQYF. The CDR3, as DNA: TGTGCCACCAGTGACTTGTACCAAGAGACCCAGTACTTC.

Only a few counts were recorded for this clonotype. The V and J genes are TRBV15 and TRBJ2-3; no firm D call. Germline V lookup: CDR1 LNHNV, CDR2 YYDKDF (reference sequence). This CDR3 has 11 amino acids. Trimming took off 2 bases at V and 3 bases at J, with 0 bases between the two ends. The CDR3 nucleotides read TGTGCCACCAGCAGAACAGATACGCAGTATTTT. Translating it yields CATSRTDTQYF.

The V gene is TRBV5-1, the J gene TRBJ2-2; possible D gene TRBD2, 6 bases. Germline V CDR1 and CDR2: SGHRS, YFSETQ. Trimming took off 4 bases at V and 2 bases at J, with 12 bases between the two ends. The length of the CDR3 is 15 residues. This CDR3 reads CASSPPGTNTGELFF. For the CDR3, the DNA is TGCGCCAGCAGCCCCCCCGGGACTAACACCGGGGAGCTGTTTTTT.

The chain carries TRBV5-1 and TRBJ2-2, with 11 bases that match TRBD2. V lost 1 base to trimming and J lost 5 bases; unmatched junction nucleotides: 4. The germline gives CDR1 SGHRS, CDR2 YFSETQ. This CDR3 spans 16 amino acids. The CDR3, as DNA: TGCGCCAGCAGCTTGTTTAGCGGGAGGGCGACCGGGGAGCTGTTTTTT. It translates to CASSLFSGRATGELFF.

This clonotype has more than one count but fewer than ten. The chain links TRBV20-1 to TRBJ2-5; possible D gene TRBD1, 6 bases. CDR1 and CDR2 (germline): DFQATT, SNEGSKA (reference sequence). V lost 2 bases, J lost 1 base, and 14 bases lay in between. The CDR3 is 15 residues long. The CDR3 reads CSARSGADSQETQYF. CDR3 nucleotide sequence: TGCAGTGCTAGATCCGGGGCGGACAGCCAAGAGACCCAGTACTTC.

The chain employs TRBV20-1 and TRBJ2-6; TRBD1 matches 10 bases. The CDR3 is 17 amino acids. From germline, CDR1 is DFQATT and CDR2 SNEGSKA (reference sequence). The V gene end was trimmed by 4 bases and the J gene end by 0 bases; junction bases not matched to a gene: 6. The CDR3 protein is CSAKSGTGVSGANVLTF. CDR3 in DNA: TGCAGTGCTAAATCCGGGACAGGGGTCTCTGGGGCCAACGTCCTGACTTTC.

There are many counts of this clonotype. V usage is TRBV4-2 and J usage is TRBJ1-5, with 8 bases lining up with TRBD1. CDR1 LGHNA and CDR2 YNFKEQ come from the germline V gene. Trimming cost V 4 bases and J 8 bases; bases outside gene matches: 13. CDR3 length: 16 amino acids. CDR3 sequence reads: CASSLGQGASEEPQHF. The CDR3 nucleotides are TGTGCCAGCAGCCTTGGGCAGGGGGCGTCAGAGGAGCCCCAGCATTTT.

To note about this clonotype: A junction end diverges from the germline sequence, so it may reflect a read error. CDR3 coding DNA: TGTGCTAGCAGCCCAGGGGGACGCCAAGAGACCCAGTACTTC. Amino acid sequence: CASSPGGRQETQYF. The chain combines TRBV7-6 with TRBJ2-5; 7 bases map to TRBD1. The length of the CDR3 is 14 residues. Germline lookup yields CDR1 SGHVS and CDR2 FNYEAQ. Full variable domain (outside the CDR3, taken from reference TRBV7-6 and TRBJ2-5): GAGVSQSPRYKVTKRGQDVALRCDPISGHVSLYWYRQALGQGPEFLTYFNYEAQQDKSGLPNDRFSAERPEGSISTLTIQRTEQRDSAMYRCASSPGGRQETQYFGPGTRLLVL.

The rearrangement links TRBV20-1 to TRBJ2-3; tentatively, D is TRBD2 (6 bases). Germline V CDR1 and CDR2: DFQATT, SNEGSKA (reference sequence). V gave up 5 bases and J gave up 10 bases, with 16 bases separating them. The CDR3 is 12 amino acids. CDR3 DNA: TGCAGTGCTCCTATATCTAGCGCGGCGCAGTATTTT. Its protein is CSAPISSAAQYF.

The chain combines TRBV20-1 with TRBJ2-7, with 15 positions matching TRBD2. V trimming: 0 bases; J trimming: 2 bases; junction bases outside the gene matches: 5. CDR3 length: 17 residues. From germline, CDR1 is DFQATT and CDR2 SNEGSKA (reference sequence). CDR3 region: CSARERGLAGGAYEQYV. The DNA of the CDR3 is TGCAGTGCTAGAGAAAGGGGACTAGCGGGAGGTGCCTACGAGCAGTACGTC.

The chain links TRBV15 to TRBJ2-2; possible D gene TRBD2, 5 bases. Trimming stripped 4 bases from V and 4 bases from J, with 13 bases between. Germline loops: CDR1 LNHNV, CDR2 YYDKDF (reference sequence). The CDR3 consists of 15 residues. The DNA for the CDR3 is TGTGCCACCAGCACCACGGGAAGTCGCACCGGGGAGCTGTTTTTT. Protein: CATSTTGSRTGELFF.

The table lists this clonotype with many counts. This chain links TRBV6-6 with TRBJ2-1; D not certain. This CDR3 region has 11 residues. The germline V gene encodes CDR1 MNHNY and CDR2 SVGAGI (reference sequence). The ends were cut back, 5 bases at V and 6 bases at J, with 5 bases in the middle. The CDR3 bases are TGTGCCAGCAGTACTGCCAATGAGCAGTTCTTC. It codes for CASSTANEQFF.

The genes are TRBV27 and TRBJ2-2; D may be TRBD1 (8 bases). The CDR3 sequence is 16 residues long. The V gene lost 3 bases and the J gene lost 1 base, with 12 bases spanning the gap. Looked up from germline, CDR1 is MNHEY and CDR2 is SMNVEV (reference sequence). The CDR3 bases are TGTGCCAGCAGTTTGTACAGGGGGGGGAACACCGGGGAGCTGTTTTTT. Protein: CASSLYRGGNTGELFF.

The V gene is TRBV29-1, the J gene TRBJ2-2, with 7 positions matching TRBD1. CDR1 is SQVTM and CDR2 is ANQGSEA in the germline V gene. The J segment lost 4 bases and the V segment lost 4 bases, leaving 0 bases of the junction unmatched. The CDR3 has 12 residues. CDR3 DNA: TGCAGCGTTGGACAGGGCACCGGGGAGCTGTTTTTT. This sequence encodes CSVGQGTGELFF.

This chain connects TRBV29-1 to TRBJ2-1; tentative D call: TRBD1 (6 bases). CDR1 and CDR2 (germline): SQVTM, ANQGSEA. This CDR3 has 14 amino acids. The germline V and J ends were trimmed by 4 bases and 4 bases, with 14 bases remaining between them. CDR3 sequence reads: CSVARQGIYNEQFF. The CDR3 DNA sequence: TGCAGCGTTGCCAGGCAGGGGATATACAATGAGCAGTTCTTC.

This clonotype was seen a handful of times. The chain has TRBV3-1 and TRBJ1-2, with D uncertain. The V end lost 2 bases, the J end lost 6 bases, and 10 bases lay between the germline ends. Germline-derived CDR1 and CDR2 are LGHDT and YNNKEL (reference sequence). This CDR3 is 13 amino acids long. The CDR3 region has the DNA TGTGCCAGCAGCCAATACCGTGGTGATGGCTACACCTTC. This sequence encodes CASSQYRGDGYTF.

Worth noting for this clonotype: A much larger clone lies one base from this, so it may be a read error. The chain is built from TRBV12-3 or TRBV12-4 and TRBJ2-5, with 10 bases matching TRBD2. The CDR3 spans 15 residues. CDR3 in amino acids: CGSKSRLAGEETQYF. In DNA, the CDR3 is TGTGGCAGCAAGTCCCGTCTAGCGGGGGAAGAGACCCAGTACTTC.

This clonotype was seen more than once but under ten times. The V call is TRBV18, the J call TRBJ2-7; D remains unclear. The CDR3 consists of 13 residues. Per germline, CDR1 KGHSH and CDR2 LQKENI. V was trimmed by 2 bases and J by 1 base, leaving 6 bases between them. CDR3 sequence: CASSPTASYEQYV. The CDR3 DNA follows: TGTGCCAGCTCACCAACGGCATCCTACGAGCAGTACGTC.

The V and J genes are TRBV5-1 and TRBJ2-3, with a weak D call TRBD2 (5 bases). Germline CDR1 is SGHRS and CDR2 is YFSETQ. The CDR3 runs to 15 residues. Trimming removed 0 bases at V and 4 bases at J, with 12 bases between. The CDR3 here is CASSLGFGESDTQYF. The DNA of the CDR3 is TGCGCCAGCAGCTTGGGGTTCGGGGAGTCAGATACGCAGTATTTT.

V and J are TRBV7-9 and TRBJ2-3; D is possibly TRBD1 or TRBD2 (5 bases each). Germline CDR1 SEHNR, CDR2 FQNEAQ (reference sequence). The CDR3 has 17 amino acids. Trimming cost V 1 base and J 1 base, with 15 bases left between them. The CDR3 coding sequence is TGTGCCAGCAGCTTAGTCGGGACCCCAACAGGCACAGATACGCAGTATTTT. It encodes CASSLVGTPTGTDTQYF.

This clonotype turned up a few times. J is TRBJ1-4 and V is TRBV20-1; D is uncertain. The ends were cut back, 1 base at V and 7 bases at J, with 10 bases in the middle. The CDR3 sequence is 13 residues long. From germline, CDR1 is DFQATT and CDR2 SNEGSKA (reference sequence). CDR3 in DNA: TGCAGTGCTAGAGCCGGGGTGGGTGAAAAACTGTTTTTT. The encoded protein is CSARAGVGEKLFF.

The chain links TRBV3-1 to TRBJ1-5, with D perhaps matching TRBD1 (5 bases). Germline CDR1 reads LGHDT; CDR2 reads YNNKEL (reference sequence). V was shortened by 6 bases and J by 0 bases, with 21 bases between the two germline ends. The CDR3 spans 18 residues. This CDR3 is CASSSASQGGYSNQPQHF. CDR3 nucleotide sequence: TGTGCCAGCAGTTCCGCCTCCCAGGGAGGTTATAGCAATCAGCCCCAGCATTTT.

The V gene is TRBV20-1, the J gene TRBJ2-5; D gene unclear. V was trimmed by 1 base and J by 5 bases, leaving 17 bases between them. Germline V gives CDR1 DFQATT, CDR2 SNEGSKA (reference sequence). The CDR3 has 15 amino acids. This CDR3 is CSARGAREAWETQYF. As DNA, the CDR3 is TGCAGTGCTAGAGGCGCTAGGGAAGCTTGGGAGACCCAGTACTTC.

This clonotype was detected only a few times. CDR3 DNA: TGTGCCAGCAGCGTACAGCAAGAGCGTCATAGTGAAGCTTTCTTT. This sequence encodes CASSVQQERHSEAFF. J is TRBJ1-1 and V is TRBV9; D uncertain. Looked up from germline, CDR1 is SGDLS and CDR2 is YYNGEE. The CDR3 runs 15 residues. V lost 1 base to trimming and J lost 7 bases, with 17 bases between them.

Only a few counts were recorded for this clonotype. The chain couples TRBV5-1 to TRBJ2-3, with TRBD1 matching over 11 bases. From germline, CDR1 is SGHRS and CDR2 YFSETQ. This CDR3 has 16 residues. The ends lost 7 bases at V and 2 bases at J; junction bases unmatched: 9. The CDR3 DNA sequence: TGCGCCAGCTTTCGAGGACAGGGGGCCAACACAGATACGCAGTATTTT. Its translation: CASFRGQGANTDTQYF.